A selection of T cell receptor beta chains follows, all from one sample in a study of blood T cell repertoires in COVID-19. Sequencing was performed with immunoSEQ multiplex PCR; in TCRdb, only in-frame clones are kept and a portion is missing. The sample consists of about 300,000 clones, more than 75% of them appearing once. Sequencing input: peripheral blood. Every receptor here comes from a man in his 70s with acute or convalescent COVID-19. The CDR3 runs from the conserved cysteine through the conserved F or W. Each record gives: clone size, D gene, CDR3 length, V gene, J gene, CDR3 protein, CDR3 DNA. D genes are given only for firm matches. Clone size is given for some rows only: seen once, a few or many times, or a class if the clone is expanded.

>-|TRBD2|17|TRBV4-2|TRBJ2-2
CASSQRLAGLATGELFF
TGTGCCAGCAGCCAACGCTTGGCAGGACTAGCCACCGGGGAGCTGTTTTTT
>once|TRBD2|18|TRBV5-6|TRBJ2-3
CASSFGRTSGRAGYTQYF
TGTGCCAGCAGCTTCGGCCGGACTAGCGGGAGGGCCGGGTATACGCAGTATTTT
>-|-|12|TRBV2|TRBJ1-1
CASSEAWLEAFF
TGTGCCAGCAGTGAAGCTTGGCTTGAAGCTTTCTTT
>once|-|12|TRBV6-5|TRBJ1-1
CASRRTDTEAFF
TGTGCCAGCAGAAGGACAGACACTGAAGCTTTCTTT
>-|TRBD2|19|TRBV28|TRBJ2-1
CASSSVPASGRATYNEQFF
TGTGCCAGCAGTTCCGTCCCAGCAAGCGGGAGGGCAACCTACAATGAGCAGTTCTTC
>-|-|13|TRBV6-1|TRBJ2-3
CASSESGADTQYF
TGTGCCAGCAGTGAGTCGGGAGCGGATACGCAGTATTTT
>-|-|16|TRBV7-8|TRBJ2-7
CASSARGAGDPGEQYF
TGTGCCAGCAGCGCCCGGGGGGCGGGAGACCCCGGTGAGCAGTACTTC
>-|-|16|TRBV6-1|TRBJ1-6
CASSDFWSSYNSPLHF
TGTGCCAGCAGTGATTTTTGGAGCTCCTATAATTCACCCCTCCACTTT
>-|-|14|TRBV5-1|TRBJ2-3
CASRATTSTDTQYF
TGCGCCAGCAGGGCTACTACAAGCACAGATACGCAGTATTTT
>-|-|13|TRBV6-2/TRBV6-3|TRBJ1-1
CASSYARGTEAFF
TGTGCCAGCAGTTATGCGCGGGGCACTGAAGCTTTCTTT
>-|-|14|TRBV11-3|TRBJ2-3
CASSPGASTDTQYF
TGTGCCAGCAGCCCAGGGGCTAGCACAGATACGCAGTATTTT
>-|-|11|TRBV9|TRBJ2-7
CASSGSGEQYF
TGTGCCAGCAGCGGGTCAGGGGAGCAGTACTTC
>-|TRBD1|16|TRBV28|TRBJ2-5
CASTRYSGQGEETQYF
TGTGCCAGCACCCGCTACTCGGGACAGGGGGAAGAGACCCAGTACTTC
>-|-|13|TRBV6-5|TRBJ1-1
CASSTDRFTEAFF
TGTGCCAGCAGTACGGACAGATTCACTGAAGCTTTCTTT
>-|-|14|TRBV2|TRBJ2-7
CASSDQGTTYEQYF
TGTGCCAGCAGTGATCAGGGGACGACGTACGAGCAGTACTTC
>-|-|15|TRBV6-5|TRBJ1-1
CASSYGGSVNTEAFF
TGTGCCAGCAGTTACGGGGGCTCGGTGAACACTGAAGCTTTCTTT
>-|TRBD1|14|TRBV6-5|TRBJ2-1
CASTSGTVNNEQFF
TGTGCCAGCACCTCCGGGACAGTAAACAATGAGCAGTTCTTC
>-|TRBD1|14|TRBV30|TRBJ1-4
CAWSGGTGGEKLFF
TGTGCCTGGAGTGGCGGGACAGGAGGGGAAAAACTGTTTTTT
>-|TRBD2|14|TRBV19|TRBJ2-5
CASSTRTSRETQYF
TGTGCCAGTAGTACCCGGACTAGTCGGGAGACCCAGTACTTC
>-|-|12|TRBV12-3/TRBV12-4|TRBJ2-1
CASSPLGGEQFF
TGTGCCAGCAGCCCCCTGGGGGGTGAGCAGTTCTTC
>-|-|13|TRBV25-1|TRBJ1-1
CASSRTGETEAFF
TGTGCCAGCAGTAGGACTGGGGAGACTGAAGCTTTCTTT
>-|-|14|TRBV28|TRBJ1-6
CASSRGAYNSPLHF
TGTGCCAGCAGCCGGGGGGCGTACAATTCACCCCTCCACTTT
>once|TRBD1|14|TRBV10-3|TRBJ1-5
CAISDATDRGPQHF
TGTGCCATCAGTGACGCTACCGACAGGGGGCCCCAGCATTTT
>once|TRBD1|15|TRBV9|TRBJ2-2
CASSVGQGASGELFF
TGTGCCAGCAGCGTGGGACAGGGGGCATCGGGGGAGCTGTTTTTT
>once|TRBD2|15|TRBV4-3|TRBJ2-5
CASSQDGGRGETQYF
TGCGCCAGCAGCCAAGATGGAGGGAGGGGAGAGACCCAGTACTTC
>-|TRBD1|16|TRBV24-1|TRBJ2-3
CATSVAGRGLTDTQYF
TGTGCCACCAGTGTGGCTGGCAGGGGGTTGACAGATACGCAGTATTTT
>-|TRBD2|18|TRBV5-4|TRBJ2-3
CASSRGTSGGGGTDTQYF
TGTGCCAGCAGCCGTGGGACTAGCGGAGGGGGGGGCACAGATACGCAGTATTTT
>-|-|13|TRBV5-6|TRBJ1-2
CASSGYRDYGYTF
TGTGCCAGCAGCGGTTACAGGGACTATGGCTACACCTTC
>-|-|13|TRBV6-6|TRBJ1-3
CASGSGSGNTIYF
TGTGCCAGCGGAAGCGGCTCTGGAAACACCATATATTTT
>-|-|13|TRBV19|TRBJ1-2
CASSIEASRGYTF
TGTGCCAGTAGTATAGAGGCGTCGAGGGGCTACACCTTC
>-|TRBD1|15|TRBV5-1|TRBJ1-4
CASSVSGQGNEKLFF
TGCGCCAGCAGCGTGTCCGGACAGGGGAATGAAAAACTGTTTTTT
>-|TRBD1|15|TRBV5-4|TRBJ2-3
CASSPRQGATDTQYF
TGTGCCAGCAGCCCAAGACAGGGGGCCACAGATACGCAGTATTTT
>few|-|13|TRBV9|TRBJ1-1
CASSATDNTEAFF
TGTGCCAGCAGCGCGACAGATAACACTGAAGCTTTCTTT
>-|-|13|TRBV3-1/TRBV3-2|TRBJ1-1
CASSRLGDTEAFF
TGTGCCAGCAGCCGTTTAGGGGACACTGAAGCTTTCTTT
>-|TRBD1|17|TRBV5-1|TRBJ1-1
CASSSGPRTGSISEAFF
TGCGCCAGCAGCTCAGGACCGAGGACAGGTTCAATTTCTGAAGCTTTCTTT
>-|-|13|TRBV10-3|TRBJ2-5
CAISGGPEETQYF
TGTGCCATCAGTGGGGGCCCGGAAGAGACCCAGTACTTC
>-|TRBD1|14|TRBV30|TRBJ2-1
CAWSPRGRGNEQFF
TGTGCCTGGAGCCCCAGGGGGCGAGGCAATGAGCAGTTCTTC
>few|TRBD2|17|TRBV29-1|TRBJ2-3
CSVTAGGLVSKTDTQYF
TGCAGCGTAACGGCCGGCGGACTAGTAAGTAAAACAGATACGCAGTATTTT
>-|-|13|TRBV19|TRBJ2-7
CASSTTVTYEQYF
TGTGCCAGTAGTACGACAGTCACCTACGAGCAGTACTTC
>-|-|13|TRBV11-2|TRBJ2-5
CASSPRGWGTQYF
TGTGCCAGCAGCCCCAGGGGCTGGGGGACCCAGTACTTC
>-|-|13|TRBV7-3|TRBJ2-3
CASRGVLSDTQYF
TGTGCCAGCAGAGGGGTATTGTCAGATACGCAGTATTTT
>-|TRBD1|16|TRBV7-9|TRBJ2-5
CASSLAWGQVMETQYF
TGTGCCAGCAGCTTGGCCTGGGGACAGGTCATGGAGACCCAGTACTTC
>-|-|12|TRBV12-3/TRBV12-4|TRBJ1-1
CASTQGQFEAFF
TGTGCCAGCACCCAGGGGCAGTTTGAAGCTTTCTTT
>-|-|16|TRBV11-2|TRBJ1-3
CASSLDTPGIGNTIYF
TGTGCCAGCAGCTTAGATACGCCAGGGATCGGAAACACCATATATTTT
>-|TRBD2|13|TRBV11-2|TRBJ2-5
CASSLGRVETQYF
TGTGCCAGCAGCTTGGGGAGGGTAGAGACCCAGTACTTC
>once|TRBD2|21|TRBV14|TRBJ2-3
CASSQGLVASWREGRTDTQYF
TGTGCCAGCAGCCAAGGGTTGGTGGCTTCTTGGCGGGAGGGCCGCACAGATACGCAGTATTTT
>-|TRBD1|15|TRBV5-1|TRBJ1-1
CASSPDGQGNTEAFF
TGCGCCAGCAGCCCGGATGGACAGGGTAACACTGAAGCTTTCTTT
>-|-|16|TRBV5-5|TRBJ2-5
CASSLIRGRVQETQYF
TGTGCCAGCAGCCTCATCAGGGGACGCGTCCAAGAGACCCAGTACTTC
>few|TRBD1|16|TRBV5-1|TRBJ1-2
CASSTGGQASNYGYTF
TGCGCCAGCAGTACCGGTGGACAGGCCTCTAACTATGGCTACACCTTC
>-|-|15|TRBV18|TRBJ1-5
CASSRGADSNQPQHF
TGTGCCAGCTCACGGGGAGCTGATAGCAATCAGCCCCAGCATTTT
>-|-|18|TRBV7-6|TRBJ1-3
CASSSRRGDRLSGNTIYF
TGTGCCAGCAGCTCAAGACGAGGAGACAGACTCTCTGGAAACACCATATATTTT
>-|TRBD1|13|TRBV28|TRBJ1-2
CASRTGGLYGYTF
TGTGCCAGCCGGACAGGGGGCCTCTATGGCTACACCTTC